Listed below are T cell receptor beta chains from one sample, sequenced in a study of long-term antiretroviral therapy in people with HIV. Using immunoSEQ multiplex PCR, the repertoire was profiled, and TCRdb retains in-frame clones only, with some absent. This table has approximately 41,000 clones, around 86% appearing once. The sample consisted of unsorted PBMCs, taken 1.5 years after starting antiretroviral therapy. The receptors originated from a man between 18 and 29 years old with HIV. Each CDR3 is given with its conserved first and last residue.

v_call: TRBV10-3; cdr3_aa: CAISDSVADGQPQHF
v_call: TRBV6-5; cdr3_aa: CASSEGEGQYEQYF
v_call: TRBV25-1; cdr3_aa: CASSGRVSGRDTQYF
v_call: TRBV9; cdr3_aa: CASSVGRGASGVETQYF
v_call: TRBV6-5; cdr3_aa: CASTNELNTEAFF
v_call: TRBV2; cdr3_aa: CASSKSSGSYNEQFF
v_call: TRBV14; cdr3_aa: CASSQVVGWGETQYF
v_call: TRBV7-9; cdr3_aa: CASSLGGASNQPQHF
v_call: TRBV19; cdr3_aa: CASSPGLAGSYEQYF
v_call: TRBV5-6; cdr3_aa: CASSLDGSYEQYF
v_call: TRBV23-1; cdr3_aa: CAYRDSGNEQFF